Each of the 19 T cell receptor beta chains below was sequenced from the same sample in a study of blood T cell repertoires in COVID-19. Sequenced by immunoSEQ multiplex PCR; TCRdb stores in-frame clones only, minus some. This sample has some 210,000 clones, with roughly 94% found just once. Sequenced input: peripheral blood. These TCRs come from a man between 25 and 39 years old with acute or convalescent COVID-19.

The chain employs TRBV10-3 and TRBJ2-7, with 11 bases aligning to TRBD2. In germline, CDR1 is ENHRY, CDR2 SYGVKD. The CDR3 spans 13 residues. Trimming at V came to 4 bases and at J to 6 bases, leaving 2 bases not matched to a gene. The CDR3 reads CAISGGTSGEQYF. CDR3 coding DNA: TGTGCCATCAGTGGGGGGACTAGCGGCGAGCAGTACTTC.

This clone was seen only once. The chain has TRBV6-6 and TRBJ1-2, with D possibly matching TRBD1 (6 bases). V lost 4 bases and J lost 8, with 14 bases in between. CDR3 length: 13 residues. Looked up from germline, CDR1 is MNHNY and CDR2 is SVGAGI (reference sequence). The CDR3 sequence is CASSSDSVRGYTF. As DNA, the CDR3 is TGTGCCAGCAGTTCGGACAGCGTAAGGGGCTACACCTTC.

The chain employs TRBV5-1 and TRBJ2-7; perhaps TRBD2 as D (5 bases). Between the trimmed V and J ends, which lost 2 bases and 3 bases, there was a span of 15 bases. The CDR3 runs 15 residues. Looked up from germline, CDR1 is SGHRS and CDR2 is YFSETQ. The chain's CDR3 is CASSLLGTINYEQYF. The DNA for the CDR3 is TGCGCCAGCAGCTTACTAGGTACAATAAACTACGAGCAGTACTTC. The full variable domain, rest sourced from reference TRBV5-1 and TRBJ2-7, is KAGVTQTPRYLIKTRGQQVTLSCSPISGHRSVSWYQQTPGQGLQFLFEYFSETQRNKGNFPGRFSGRQFSNSRSEMNVSTLELGDSALYLCASSLLGTINYEQYFGPGTRLTVT.

This chain links TRBV13 with TRBJ1-4; D remains unclear. The CDR3 has 16 residues. Trimming left V 5 bases short and J 5 bases short, with 18 bases between. Germline loops: CDR1 PRHDT, CDR2 FYEKMQ (reference sequence). CDR3: CASSEERGSVNEKLFF. For the CDR3, the DNA is TGTGCCAGCAGCGAAGAACGAGGGTCCGTGAATGAAAAACTGTTTTTT.

Notes on this clone: The sample contains more than one DNA sequence encoding this CDR3. The V call is TRBV19, the J call TRBJ2-1, with 9 positions matching TRBD2. Germline V CDR1 and CDR2: LNHDA, SQIVND (reference sequence). V gave up 6 bases and J gave up 6 bases; unmatched junction bases: 6. This CDR3 has 14 residues. The CDR3 nucleotides read TGTGCCAGTAGCCCGACTAGCGGAGGCAATGAGCAGTTCTTC. It specifies CASSPTSGGNEQFF. Filled out from reference TRBV19 and TRBJ2-1, the complete variable domain reads DGGITQSPKYLFRKEGQNVTLSCEQNLNHDAMYWYRQDPGQGLRLIYYSQIVNDFQKGDIAEGYSVSREKKESFPLTVTSAQKNPTAFYLCASSPTSGGNEQFFGPGTRLTVL.

The chain joins TRBV6-2 or TRBV6-3 to TRBJ2-2, with TRBD2 as a possible D gene (6 bases). V gave up 6 bases and J gave up 3 bases, with 14 bases separating them. CDR3 size: 15 residues. Germline assignment: CDR1 MNHEY and CDR2 SVGEGT. CDR3 loop: CASSSSRGYTGELFF. The CDR3 DNA is TGTGCCAGCAGCTCATCGCGGGGCTACACCGGGGAGCTGTTTTTT.

This chain uses TRBV9 with TRBJ2-1; 11 bases are shared with TRBD2. The CDR3 is 16 amino acids. V lost 2 bases to trimming and J lost 2 bases; unmatched junction nucleotides: 3. In germline, CDR1 is SGDLS, CDR2 YYNGEE. CDR3 in amino acids: CASSVSGRAPYNEQFF. The CDR3 region has the DNA TGTGCCAGCAGCGTTAGCGGGAGGGCCCCCTACAATGAGCAGTTCTTC.

The chain combines TRBV7-8 with TRBJ1-4; maybe TRBD1 (6 bases). The CDR3 is made up of 15 amino acids. The V end lost 0 bases, the J end lost 8 bases, and 13 bases lay between the germline ends. Looked up from germline, CDR1 is SGHVS and CDR2 is FQNEAQ. CDR3 protein: CASSLAATGREKLFF. The CDR3 region has the DNA TGTGCCAGCAGCTTAGCGGCGACAGGTCGGGAAAAACTGTTTTTT.

This sequence joins TRBV11-2 and TRBJ2-6; D unclear. CDR3 size: 17 residues. The V gene lost 5 bases and the J gene lost 1 base, with 15 bases spanning the gap. CDR1 is SGHAT, CDR2 FQNNGV, per germline. The chain's CDR3 is CASSQPQAGSGANVLTF. For the CDR3, the DNA is TGTGCCAGCAGCCAACCCCAGGCCGGATCTGGGGCCAACGTCCTGACTTTC.

The CDR3 bases are TGTGCCAGCAGCTTGGGGGACAGGGGCGTCAGAAATGAGCAGTTCTTC. This sequence encodes CASSLGDRGVRNEQFF. The V call is TRBV5-5, the J call TRBJ2-1, with 10 positions matching TRBD1. The CDR3 has 16 amino acids. Germline V gene data show CDR1 as SGHKS and CDR2 as YYEKEE (reference sequence). J lost 7 bases, V lost 0 bases, and 7 bases had no gene match.

The V call is TRBV5-1, the J call TRBJ1-4, with 7 bases aligning to TRBD1. Germline CDR1 SGHRS, CDR2 YFSETQ. The CDR3 has 15 amino acids. The V and J ends lost 1 base and 3 bases, in that order; junction bases with no gene match: 3. This CDR3 reads CASSLSGGANEKLFF. Written as DNA, the CDR3 is TGCGCCAGCAGCTTGTCAGGGGGTGCTAATGAAAAACTGTTTTTT.

The J gene is TRBJ2-1, the V gene TRBV9, with 11 nucleotides matching TRBD2. Trimming took 0 bases from V and 6 from J; bases not matched to a gene: 2. The CDR3 contains 15 residues. The germline V gene has CDR1 SGDLS and CDR2 YYNGEE. The CDR3, as DNA: TGTGCCAGCAGCGTAGGCACTAGCGGGAGCAATGAGCAGTTCTTC. It codes for CASSVGTSGSNEQFF.

Points on this clone: A junction boundary mismatches the germline segment, possibly from a read error. The J gene is TRBJ2-7, the V gene TRBV18, with a possible D match to TRBD2 (5 bases). This CDR3 comprises 13 residues. Germline loops: CDR1 KGHSH, CDR2 LQKENI. The CDR3 is CASPPGSKNEQYF. The CDR3 DNA sequence: TGTGCCAGCCCACCGGGGAGTAAGAACGAGCAGTACTTC.

This chain connects TRBV3-1 (or the pseudogene TRBV3-2) to TRBJ2-2; TRBD2 matches 7 bases. Losses at the gene ends were 2 bases for V and 6 bases for J; bases not matched to a gene: 12. The length of the CDR3 is 17 residues. Germline V gives CDR1 LGHDT, CDR2 YNNKEL (reference sequence). CDR3 region: CASSQTGAGVAAGELFF. In DNA, the CDR3 is TGTGCCAGCAGCCAAACCGGGGCGGGAGTGGCCGCCGGGGAGCTGTTTTTT.

The chain links TRBV19 to TRBJ2-2; 11 bases line up with TRBD1. Germline values: CDR1 LNHDA, CDR2 SQIVND (reference sequence). The CDR3 is 20 residues long. V was pared by 2 bases and J by 0 bases, with 11 bases of the junction left unmatched. CDR3 bases: TGTGCCAGTAGTATAAACAGGGGACAGGGGGGCGCCCCGAACACCGGGGAGCTGTTTTTT. Translating it yields CASSINRGQGGAPNTGELFF. The variable domain in full, with the rest retrieved from reference TRBV19 and TRBJ2-2, is DGGITQSPKYLFRKEGQNVTLSCEQNLNHDAMYWYRQDPGQGLRLIYYSQIVNDFQKGDIAEGYSVSREKKESFPLTVTSAQKNPTAFYLCASSINRGQGGAPNTGELFFGEGSRLTVL.

This chain links TRBV15 with TRBJ2-7; D perhaps matches TRBD2 (6 bases). The CDR3 spans 17 residues. The V gene lost 2 bases and the J gene lost 3 bases, with 20 bases spanning the gap. Germline-derived CDR1 and CDR2 are LNHNV and YYDKDF (reference sequence). The CDR3 bases are TGTGCCACCAGCAGATCTCAATCCGGGACTGCGATCTACGAGCAGTACTTC. Translating it yields CATSRSQSGTAIYEQYF.

V and J are TRBV4-2 and TRBJ1-4; 7 nucleotides align to TRBD1. The length of the CDR3 is 16 residues. Looked up from germline, CDR1 is LGHNA and CDR2 is YNFKEQ. The junction had 9 bases not matched to a gene; V was cut back by 0 bases and J by 8 bases. The CDR3 nucleotides are TGTGCCAGCAGCCAAGAAAGGGGGCGGGGAGAGGAAAAACTGTTTTTT. Protein sequence: CASSQERGRGEEKLFF.

This rearrangement joins TRBV9 to TRBJ2-7, with TRBD2 matching 8 bases. V shed 0 bases, J shed 5 bases, and the junction held 7 bases outside the gene matches. The germline CDR1 and CDR2 sequences are SGDLS and YYNGEE. This CDR3 region has 15 residues. CDR3 nucleotide sequence: TGTGCCAGCAGCGTAGGAGTGACTAGCGACCACGAGCAGTACTTC. This codes for CASSVGVTSDHEQYF.

This chain joins TRBV5-1 and TRBJ2-2; TRBD1 aligns across 8 bases. Unmatched junction bases numbered 7, after V lost 6 bases and J lost 3 bases. The CDR3 is 15 residues long. From germline, CDR1 is SGHRS and CDR2 YFSETQ. CDR3 sequence: CASIETGDYTGELFF. The CDR3 DNA sequence: TGCGCCAGCATTGAGACAGGGGATTACACCGGGGAGCTGTTTTTT.